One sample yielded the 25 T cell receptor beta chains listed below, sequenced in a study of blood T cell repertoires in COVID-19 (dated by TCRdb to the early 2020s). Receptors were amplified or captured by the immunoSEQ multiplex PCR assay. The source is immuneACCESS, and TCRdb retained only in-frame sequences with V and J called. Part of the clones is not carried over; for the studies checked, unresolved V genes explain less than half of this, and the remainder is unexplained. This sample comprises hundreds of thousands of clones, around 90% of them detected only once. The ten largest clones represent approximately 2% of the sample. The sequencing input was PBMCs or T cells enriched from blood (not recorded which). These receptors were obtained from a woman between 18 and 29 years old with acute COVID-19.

The CDR3 loop is CASSVEGGTSPEADTQYF. CDR3 DNA: TGTGCCAGCAGCGTAGAGGGCGGGACTAGCCCTGAGGCAGATACGCAGTATTTT. The chain has TRBV9 and TRBJ2-3, with 9 bases lining up with TRBD2. Unmatched junction bases numbered 12, after V lost 0 bases and J lost 4 bases. Germline V gene lookup returns CDR1 SGDLS and CDR2 YYNGEE. The CDR3 runs 18 residues.

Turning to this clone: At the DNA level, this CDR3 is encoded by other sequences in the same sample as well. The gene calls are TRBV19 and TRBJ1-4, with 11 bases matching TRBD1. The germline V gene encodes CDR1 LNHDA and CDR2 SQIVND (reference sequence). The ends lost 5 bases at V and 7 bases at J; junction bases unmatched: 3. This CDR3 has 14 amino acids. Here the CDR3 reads CASSPGQGGEKLFF. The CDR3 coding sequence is TGTGCCAGTAGTCCGGGACAGGGGGGTGAAAAACTGTTTTTT.

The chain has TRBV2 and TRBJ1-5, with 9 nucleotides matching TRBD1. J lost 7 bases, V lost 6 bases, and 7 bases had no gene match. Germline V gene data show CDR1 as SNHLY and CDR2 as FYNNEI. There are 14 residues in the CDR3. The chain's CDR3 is CASRGTGRFQPQHF. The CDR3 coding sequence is TGTGCCAGCAGGGGGACAGGGAGGTTCCAGCCCCAGCATTTT. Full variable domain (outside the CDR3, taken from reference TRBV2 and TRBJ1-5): EPEVTQTPSHQVTQMGQEVILRCVPISNHLYFYWYRQILGQKVEFLVSFYNNEISEKSEIFDDQFSVERPDGSNFTLKIRSTKLEDSAMYFCASRGTGRFQPQHFGDGTRLSIL.

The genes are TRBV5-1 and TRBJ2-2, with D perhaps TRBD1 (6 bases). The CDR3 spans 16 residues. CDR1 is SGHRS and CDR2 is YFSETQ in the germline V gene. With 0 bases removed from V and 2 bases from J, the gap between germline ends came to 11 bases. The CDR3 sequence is CASSLGWTENTGELFF. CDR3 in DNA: TGCGCCAGCAGCTTGGGATGGACAGAAAACACCGGGGAGCTGTTTTTT.

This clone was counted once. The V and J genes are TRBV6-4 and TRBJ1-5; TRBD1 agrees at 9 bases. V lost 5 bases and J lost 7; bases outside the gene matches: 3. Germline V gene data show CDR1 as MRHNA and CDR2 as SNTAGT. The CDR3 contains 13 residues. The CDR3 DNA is TGTGCCAGCAGTCGACAGGGGGGGCAGCCCCAGCATTTT. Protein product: CASSRQGGQPQHF.

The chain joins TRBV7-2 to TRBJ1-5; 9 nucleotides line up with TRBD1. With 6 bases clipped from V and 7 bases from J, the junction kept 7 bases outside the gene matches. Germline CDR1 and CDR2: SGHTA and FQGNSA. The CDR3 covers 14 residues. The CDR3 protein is CASREGTGLQPQHF. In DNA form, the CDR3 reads TGTGCCAGCAGGGAGGGGACAGGGTTGCAGCCCCAGCATTTT.

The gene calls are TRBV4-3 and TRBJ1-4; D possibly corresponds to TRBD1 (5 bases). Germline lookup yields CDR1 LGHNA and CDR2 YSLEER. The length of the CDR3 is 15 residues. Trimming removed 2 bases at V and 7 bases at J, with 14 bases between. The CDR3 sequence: CASSQLGREIEKLFF. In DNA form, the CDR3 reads TGCGCCAGCAGCCAATTGGGCAGGGAAATTGAAAAACTGTTTTTT.

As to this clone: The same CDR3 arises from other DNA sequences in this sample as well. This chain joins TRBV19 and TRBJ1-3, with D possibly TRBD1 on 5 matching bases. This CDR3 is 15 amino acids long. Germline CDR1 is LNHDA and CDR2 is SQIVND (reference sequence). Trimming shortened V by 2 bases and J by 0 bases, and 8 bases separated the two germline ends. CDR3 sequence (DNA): TGTGCCAGTAGTATATCAGGGAACTCTGGAAACACCATATATTTT. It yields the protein CASSISGNSGNTIYF.

CDR3 sequence: CASSFSRGRSYNEQFF. CDR3 sequence (DNA): TGTGCCAGCAGCTTCTCACGGGGGAGGTCCTACAATGAGCAGTTCTTC. V is TRBV11-2 and J is TRBJ2-1; D might be TRBD2 (6 bases). V shed 3 bases and J shed 1 base, with 13 bases lying between them. This CDR3 comprises 16 residues. Germline V gene lookup returns CDR1 SGHAT and CDR2 FQNNGV.

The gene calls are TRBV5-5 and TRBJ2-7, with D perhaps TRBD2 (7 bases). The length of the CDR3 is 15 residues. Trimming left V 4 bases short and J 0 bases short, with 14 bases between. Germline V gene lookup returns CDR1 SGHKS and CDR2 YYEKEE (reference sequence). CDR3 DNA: TGTGCCAGCAGCGGGGGGGCCCCGGACTCCTACGAGCAGTACTTC. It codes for CASSGGAPDSYEQYF.

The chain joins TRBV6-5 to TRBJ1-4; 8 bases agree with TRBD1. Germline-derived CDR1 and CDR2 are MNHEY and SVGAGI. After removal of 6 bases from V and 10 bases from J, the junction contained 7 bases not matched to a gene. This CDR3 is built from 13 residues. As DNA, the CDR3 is TGTGCCAGCAGGCCGACAGGGGAGGGAAAACTGTTTTTT. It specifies CASRPTGEGKLFF.

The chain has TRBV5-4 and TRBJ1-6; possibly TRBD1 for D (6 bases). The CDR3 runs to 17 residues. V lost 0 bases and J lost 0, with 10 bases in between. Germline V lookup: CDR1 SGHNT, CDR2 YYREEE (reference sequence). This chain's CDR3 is CASSLEGGSSYNSPLHF. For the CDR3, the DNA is TGTGCCAGCAGCTTGGAGGGGGGGAGCTCCTATAATTCACCCCTCCACTTT.

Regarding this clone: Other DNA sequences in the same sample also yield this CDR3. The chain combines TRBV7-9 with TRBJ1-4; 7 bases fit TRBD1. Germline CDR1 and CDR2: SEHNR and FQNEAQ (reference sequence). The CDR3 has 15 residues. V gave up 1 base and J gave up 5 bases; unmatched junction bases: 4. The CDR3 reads CASSLGDRVNEKLFF. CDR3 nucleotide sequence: TGTGCCAGCAGCTTAGGAGACAGGGTAAATGAAAAACTGTTTTTT.

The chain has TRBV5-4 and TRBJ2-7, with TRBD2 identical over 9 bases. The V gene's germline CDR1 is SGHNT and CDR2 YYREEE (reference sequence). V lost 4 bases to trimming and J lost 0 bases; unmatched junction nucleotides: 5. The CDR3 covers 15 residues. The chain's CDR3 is CASSPSGTLSYEQYF. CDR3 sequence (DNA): TGTGCCAGCAGCCCTAGCGGGACACTCTCCTACGAGCAGTACTTC.

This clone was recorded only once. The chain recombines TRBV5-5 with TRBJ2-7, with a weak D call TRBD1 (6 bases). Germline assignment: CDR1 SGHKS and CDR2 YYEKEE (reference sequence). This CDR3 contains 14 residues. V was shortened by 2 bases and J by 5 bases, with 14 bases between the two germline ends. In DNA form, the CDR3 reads TGTGCCAGCAGCTTAGAACAGGGTACCCACGAGCAGTACTTC. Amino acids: CASSLEQGTHEQYF.

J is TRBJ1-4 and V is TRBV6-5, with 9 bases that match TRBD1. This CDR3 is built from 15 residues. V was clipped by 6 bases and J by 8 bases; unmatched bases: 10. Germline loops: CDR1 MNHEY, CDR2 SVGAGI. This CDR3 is CASRPRDRVGEKLFF. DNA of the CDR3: TGTGCCAGCAGGCCGAGGGACAGGGTAGGAGAAAAACTGTTTTTT.

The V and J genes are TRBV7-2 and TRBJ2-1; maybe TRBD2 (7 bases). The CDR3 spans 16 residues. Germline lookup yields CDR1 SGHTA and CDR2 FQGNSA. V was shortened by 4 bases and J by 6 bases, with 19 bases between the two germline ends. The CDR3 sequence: CASSYVGGRERNEQFF. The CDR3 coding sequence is TGTGCCAGCAGCTATGTAGGGGGGCGGGAGCGCAATGAGCAGTTCTTC.

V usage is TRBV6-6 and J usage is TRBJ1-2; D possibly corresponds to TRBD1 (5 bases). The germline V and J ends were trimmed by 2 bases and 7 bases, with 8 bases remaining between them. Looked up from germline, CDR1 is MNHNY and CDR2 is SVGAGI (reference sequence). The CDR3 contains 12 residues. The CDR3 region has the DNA TGTGCCAGCAGTTACGATGGGGCTGGCTACACCTTC. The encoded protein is CASSYDGAGYTF.

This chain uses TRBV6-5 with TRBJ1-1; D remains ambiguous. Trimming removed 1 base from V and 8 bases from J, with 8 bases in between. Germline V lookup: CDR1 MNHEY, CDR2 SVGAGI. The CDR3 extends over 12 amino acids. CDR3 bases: TGTGCCAGCAGTTACTTGCGAGGGGAAGCTTTCTTT. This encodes CASSYLRGEAFF.

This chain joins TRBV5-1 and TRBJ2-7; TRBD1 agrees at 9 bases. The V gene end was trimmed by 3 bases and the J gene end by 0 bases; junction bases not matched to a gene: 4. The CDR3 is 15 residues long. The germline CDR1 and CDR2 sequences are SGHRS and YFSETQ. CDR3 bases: TGCGCCAGCAGCTCAACAGGGGGCAGCTCCTACGAGCAGTACTTC. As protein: CASSSTGGSSYEQYF.

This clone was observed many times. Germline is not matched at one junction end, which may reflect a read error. CDR3 in DNA: TGTGCCAGCAGGGGGGACACGGAAGCTTTCTTT. It encodes CASRGDTEAFF. The rearrangement joins TRBV2 to TRBJ1-1; possible D gene TRBD1, 6 bases. Germline CDR1 and CDR2: SNHLY and FYNNEI. The CDR3 loop spans 11 amino acids.

CDR3 sequence (DNA): TGCGCCAGCAAGACCGGGACTTTCACAGATACGCAGTATTTT. Its protein product is CASKTGTFTDTQYF. V usage is TRBV10-2 and J usage is TRBJ2-3; possibly TRBD2 for D (6 bases). Deletions cut 7 bases from V and 2 bases from J, with 13 bases between. From germline, CDR1 is WSHSY and CDR2 SAAADI. This CDR3 is 14 amino acids long.

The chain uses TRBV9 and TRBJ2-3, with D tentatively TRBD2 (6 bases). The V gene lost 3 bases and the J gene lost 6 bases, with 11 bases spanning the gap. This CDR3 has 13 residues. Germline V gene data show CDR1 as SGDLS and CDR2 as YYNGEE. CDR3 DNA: TGTGCCAGCAGCGCCGGACGGGGGGATACGCAGTATTTT. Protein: CASSAGRGDTQYF.

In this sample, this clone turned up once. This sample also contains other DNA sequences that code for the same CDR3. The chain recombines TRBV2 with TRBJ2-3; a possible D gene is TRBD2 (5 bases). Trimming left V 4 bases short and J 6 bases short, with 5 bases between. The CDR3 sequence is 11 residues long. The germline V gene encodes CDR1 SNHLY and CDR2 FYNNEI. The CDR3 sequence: CASSAGDTQYF. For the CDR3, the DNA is TGTGCCAGCAGTGCGGGGGATACGCAGTATTTT.

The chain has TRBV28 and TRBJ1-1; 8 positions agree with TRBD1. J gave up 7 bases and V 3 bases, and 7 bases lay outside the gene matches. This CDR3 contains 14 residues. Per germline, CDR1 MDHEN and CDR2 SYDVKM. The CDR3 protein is CASSFTTGVGEAFF. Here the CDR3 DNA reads TGTGCCAGCAGTTTTACGACAGGGGTGGGTGAAGCTTTCTTT.